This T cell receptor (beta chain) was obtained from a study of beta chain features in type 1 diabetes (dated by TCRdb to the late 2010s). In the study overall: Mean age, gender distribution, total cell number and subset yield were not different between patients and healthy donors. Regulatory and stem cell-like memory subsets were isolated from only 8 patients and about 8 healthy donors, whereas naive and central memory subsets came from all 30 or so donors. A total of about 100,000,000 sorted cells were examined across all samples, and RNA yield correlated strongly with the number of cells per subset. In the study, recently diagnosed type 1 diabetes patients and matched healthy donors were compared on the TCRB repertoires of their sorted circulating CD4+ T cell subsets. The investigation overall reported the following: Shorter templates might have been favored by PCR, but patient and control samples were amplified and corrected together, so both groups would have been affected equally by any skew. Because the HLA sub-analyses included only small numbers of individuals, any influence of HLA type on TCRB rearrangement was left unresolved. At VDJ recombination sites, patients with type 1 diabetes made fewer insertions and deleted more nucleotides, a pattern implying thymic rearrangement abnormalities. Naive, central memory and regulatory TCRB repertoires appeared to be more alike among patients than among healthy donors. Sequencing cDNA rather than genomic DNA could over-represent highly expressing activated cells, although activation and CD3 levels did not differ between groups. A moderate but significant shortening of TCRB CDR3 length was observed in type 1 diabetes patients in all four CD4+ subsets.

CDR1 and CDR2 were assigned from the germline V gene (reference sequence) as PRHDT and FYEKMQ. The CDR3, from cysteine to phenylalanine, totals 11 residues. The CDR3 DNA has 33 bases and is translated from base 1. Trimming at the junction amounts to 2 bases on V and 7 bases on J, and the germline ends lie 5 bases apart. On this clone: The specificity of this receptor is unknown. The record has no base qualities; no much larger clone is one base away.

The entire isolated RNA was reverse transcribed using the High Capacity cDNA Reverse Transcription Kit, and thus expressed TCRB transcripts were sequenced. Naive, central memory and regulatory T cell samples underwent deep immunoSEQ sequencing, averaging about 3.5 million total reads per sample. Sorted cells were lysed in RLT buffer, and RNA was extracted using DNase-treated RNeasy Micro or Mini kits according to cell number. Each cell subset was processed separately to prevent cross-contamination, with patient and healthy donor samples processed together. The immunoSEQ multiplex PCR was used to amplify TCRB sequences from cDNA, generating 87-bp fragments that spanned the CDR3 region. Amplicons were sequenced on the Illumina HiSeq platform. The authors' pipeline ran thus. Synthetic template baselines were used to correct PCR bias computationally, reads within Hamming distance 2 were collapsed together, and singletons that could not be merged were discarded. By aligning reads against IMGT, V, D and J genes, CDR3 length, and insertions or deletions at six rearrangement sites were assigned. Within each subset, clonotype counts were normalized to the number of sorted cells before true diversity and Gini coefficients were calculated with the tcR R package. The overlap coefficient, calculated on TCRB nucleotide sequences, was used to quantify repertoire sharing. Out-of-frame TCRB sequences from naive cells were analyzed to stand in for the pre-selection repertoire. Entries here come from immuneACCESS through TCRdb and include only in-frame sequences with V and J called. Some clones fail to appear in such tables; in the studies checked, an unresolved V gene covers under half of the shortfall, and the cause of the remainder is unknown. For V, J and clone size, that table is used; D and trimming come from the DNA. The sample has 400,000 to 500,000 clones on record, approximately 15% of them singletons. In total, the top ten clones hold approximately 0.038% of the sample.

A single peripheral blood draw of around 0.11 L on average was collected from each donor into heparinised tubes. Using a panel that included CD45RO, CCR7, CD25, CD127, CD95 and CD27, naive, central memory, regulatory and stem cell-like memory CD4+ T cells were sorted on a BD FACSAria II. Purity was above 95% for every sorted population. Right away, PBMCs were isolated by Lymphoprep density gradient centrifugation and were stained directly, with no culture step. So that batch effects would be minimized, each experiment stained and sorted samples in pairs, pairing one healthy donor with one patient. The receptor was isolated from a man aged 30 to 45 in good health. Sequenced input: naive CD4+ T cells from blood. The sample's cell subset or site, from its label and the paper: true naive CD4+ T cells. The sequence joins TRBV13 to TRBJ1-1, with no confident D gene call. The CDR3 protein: CASSLMSEAFF. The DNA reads TGTGCCAGCAGCTTAATGAGTGAAGCTTTCTTT.